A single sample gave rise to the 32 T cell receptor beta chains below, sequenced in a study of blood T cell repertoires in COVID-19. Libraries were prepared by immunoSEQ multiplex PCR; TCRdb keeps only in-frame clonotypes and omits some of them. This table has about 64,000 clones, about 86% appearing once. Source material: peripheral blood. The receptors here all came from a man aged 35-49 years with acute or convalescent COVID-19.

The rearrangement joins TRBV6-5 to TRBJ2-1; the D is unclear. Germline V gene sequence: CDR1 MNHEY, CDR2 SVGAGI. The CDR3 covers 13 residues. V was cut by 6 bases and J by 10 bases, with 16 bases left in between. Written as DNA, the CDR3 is TGTGCCAGCAGATTACTGTCGGTGAGGGAGCAGTTCTTC. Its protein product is CASRLLSVREQFF.

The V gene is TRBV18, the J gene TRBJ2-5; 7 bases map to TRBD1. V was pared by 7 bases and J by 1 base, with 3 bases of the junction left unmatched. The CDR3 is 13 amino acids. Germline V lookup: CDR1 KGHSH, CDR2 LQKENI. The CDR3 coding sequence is TGTGCCAGCTGTCGACAGGGCCAAGAGACCCAGTACTTC. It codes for CASCRQGQETQYF.

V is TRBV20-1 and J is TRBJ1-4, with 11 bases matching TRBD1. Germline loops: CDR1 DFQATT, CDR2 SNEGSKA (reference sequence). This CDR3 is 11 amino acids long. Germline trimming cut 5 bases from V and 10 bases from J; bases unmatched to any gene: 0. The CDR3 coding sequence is TGCAGTGCTGGGACAGGGGGAAAACTGTTTTTT. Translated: CSAGTGGKLFF.

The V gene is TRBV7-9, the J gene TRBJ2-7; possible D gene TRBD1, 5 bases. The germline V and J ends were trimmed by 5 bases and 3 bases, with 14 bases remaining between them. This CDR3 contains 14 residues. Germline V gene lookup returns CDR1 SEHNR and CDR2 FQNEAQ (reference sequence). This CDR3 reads CASSRDGQGYEQYF. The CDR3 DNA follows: TGTGCCAGCAGCCGCGACGGGCAGGGCTACGAGCAGTACTTC.

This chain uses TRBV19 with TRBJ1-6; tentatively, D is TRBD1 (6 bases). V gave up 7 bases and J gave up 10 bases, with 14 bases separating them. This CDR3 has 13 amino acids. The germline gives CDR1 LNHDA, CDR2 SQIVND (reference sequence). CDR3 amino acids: CASNPQGMSPLHF. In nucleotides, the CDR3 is TGTGCCAGTAACCCTCAGGGGATGTCACCCCTCCACTTT.

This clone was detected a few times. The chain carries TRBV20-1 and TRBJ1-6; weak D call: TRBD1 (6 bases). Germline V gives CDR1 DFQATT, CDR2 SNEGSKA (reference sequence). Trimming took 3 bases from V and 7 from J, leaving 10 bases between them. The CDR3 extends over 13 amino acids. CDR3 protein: CSASQGTNSPLHF. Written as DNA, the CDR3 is TGCAGTGCTAGTCAGGGGACCAATTCACCCCTCCACTTT.

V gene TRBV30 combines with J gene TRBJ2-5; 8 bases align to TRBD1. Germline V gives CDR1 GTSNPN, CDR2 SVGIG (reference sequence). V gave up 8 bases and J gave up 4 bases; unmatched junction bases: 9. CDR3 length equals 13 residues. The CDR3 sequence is CAGTRGLGETQYF. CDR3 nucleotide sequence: TGTGCCGGCACCAGGGGGCTAGGAGAGACCCAGTACTTC.

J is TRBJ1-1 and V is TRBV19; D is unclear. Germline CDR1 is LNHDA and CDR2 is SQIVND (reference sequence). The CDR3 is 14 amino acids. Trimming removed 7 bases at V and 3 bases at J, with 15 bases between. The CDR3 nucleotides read TGTGCCAGTATCTCATTTTTGCGGGACACTGAAGCTTTCTTT. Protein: CASISFLRDTEAFF.

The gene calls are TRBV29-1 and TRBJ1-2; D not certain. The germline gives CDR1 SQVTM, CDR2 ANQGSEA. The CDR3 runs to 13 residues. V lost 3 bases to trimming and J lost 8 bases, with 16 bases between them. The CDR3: CSVETTVSGGYTF. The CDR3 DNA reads TGCAGCGTTGAGACGACCGTCTCAGGAGGCTACACCTTC.

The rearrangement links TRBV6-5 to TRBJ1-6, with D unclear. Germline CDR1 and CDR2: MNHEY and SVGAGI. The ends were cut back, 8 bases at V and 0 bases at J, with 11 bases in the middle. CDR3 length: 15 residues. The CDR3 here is CASGTDGSYNSPLHF. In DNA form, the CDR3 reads TGTGCCAGCGGAACAGACGGCTCCTATAATTCACCCCTCCACTTT.

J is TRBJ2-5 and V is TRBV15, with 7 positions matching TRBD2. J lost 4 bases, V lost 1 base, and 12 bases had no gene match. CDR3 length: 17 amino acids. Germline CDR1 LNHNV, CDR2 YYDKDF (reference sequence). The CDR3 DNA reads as TGTGCCACCAGCAGAGGTTCACAGGCCTCGGGGGGAGAGACCCAGTACTTC. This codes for CATSRGSQASGGETQYF. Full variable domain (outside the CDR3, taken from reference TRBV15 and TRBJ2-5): DAMVIQNPRYQVTQFGKPVTLSCSQTLNHNVMYWYQQKSSQAPKLLFHYYDKDFNNEADTPDNFQSRRPNTSFCFLDIRSPGLGDTAMYLCATSRGSQASGGETQYFGPGTRLLVL.

As DNA, the CDR3 is TGTGCCAGCAGTCCCCGGACAGGGCCGAGCACAGATACGCAGTATTTT. This translates into CASSPRTGPSTDTQYF. The chain is built from TRBV6-6 and TRBJ2-3, with 8 bases matching TRBD1. CDR1 is MNHNY, CDR2 SVGAGI, per germline (reference sequence). The CDR3 length is 16 residues. Trimming at V came to 5 bases and at J to 0 bases, leaving 7 bases not matched to a gene.

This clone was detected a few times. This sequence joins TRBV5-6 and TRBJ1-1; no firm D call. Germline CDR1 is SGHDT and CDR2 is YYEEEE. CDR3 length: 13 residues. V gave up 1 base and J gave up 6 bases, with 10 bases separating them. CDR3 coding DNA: TGTGCCAGCAGCTTGTGGGCCGGGGCTGAAGCTTTCTTT. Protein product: CASSLWAGAEAFF. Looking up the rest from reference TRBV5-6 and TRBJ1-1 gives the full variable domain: DAGVTQSPTHLIKTRGQQVTLRCSPKSGHDTVSWYQQALGQGPQFIFQYYEEEERQRGNFPDRFSGHQFPNYSSELNVNALLLGDSALYLCASSLWAGAEAFFGQGTRLTVV.

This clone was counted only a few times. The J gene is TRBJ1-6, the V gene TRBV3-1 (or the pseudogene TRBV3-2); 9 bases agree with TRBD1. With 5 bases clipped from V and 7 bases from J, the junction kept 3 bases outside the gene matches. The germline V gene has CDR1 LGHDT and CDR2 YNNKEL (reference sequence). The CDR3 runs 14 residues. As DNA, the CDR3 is TGTGCCAGCAGCTCAACAGGGGGCAATTCACCCCTCCACTTT. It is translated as CASSSTGGNSPLHF.

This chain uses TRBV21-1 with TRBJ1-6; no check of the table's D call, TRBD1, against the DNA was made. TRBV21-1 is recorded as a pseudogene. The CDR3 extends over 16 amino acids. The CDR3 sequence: CASSLWVQGRNSPLHF. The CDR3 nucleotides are TGTGCCAGCAGCTTATGGGTACAGGGACGAAATTCACCCCTCCACTTT.

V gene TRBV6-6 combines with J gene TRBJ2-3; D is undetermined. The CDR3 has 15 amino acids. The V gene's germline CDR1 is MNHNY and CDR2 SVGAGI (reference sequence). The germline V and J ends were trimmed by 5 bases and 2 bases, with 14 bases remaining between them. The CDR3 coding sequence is TGTGCCAGCAGTGGGCCCCTCAAGCCCACAGATACGCAGTATTTT. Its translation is CASSGPLKPTDTQYF.

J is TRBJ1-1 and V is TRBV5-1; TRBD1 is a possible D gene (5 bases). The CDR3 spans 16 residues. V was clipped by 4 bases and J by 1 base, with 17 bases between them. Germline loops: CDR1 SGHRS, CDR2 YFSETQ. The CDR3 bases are TGCGCCAGCAGCCTTGGGGTCCAGGGTCGGAACACTGAAGCTTTCTTT. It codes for CASSLGVQGRNTEAFF.

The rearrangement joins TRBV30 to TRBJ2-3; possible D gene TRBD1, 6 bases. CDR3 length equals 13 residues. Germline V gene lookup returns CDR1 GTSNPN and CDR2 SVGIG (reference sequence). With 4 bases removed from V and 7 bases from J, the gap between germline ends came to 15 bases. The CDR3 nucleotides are TGTGCCTGGACCGTAACAGGGAGAAATACGCAGTATTTT. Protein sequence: CAWTVTGRNTQYF.

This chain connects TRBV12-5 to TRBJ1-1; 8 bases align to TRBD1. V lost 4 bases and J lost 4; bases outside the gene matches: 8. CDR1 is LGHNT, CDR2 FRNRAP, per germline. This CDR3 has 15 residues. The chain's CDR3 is CASGSPTGEVTEAFF. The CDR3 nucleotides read TGTGCTAGTGGTTCGCCGACAGGGGAGGTCACTGAAGCTTTCTTT. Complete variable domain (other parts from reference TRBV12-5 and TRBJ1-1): DARVTQTPRHKVTEMGQEVTMRCQPILGHNTVFWYRQTMMQGLELLAYFRNRAPLDDSGMPKDRFSAEMPDATLATLKIQPSEPRDSAVYFCASGSPTGEVTEAFFGQGTRLTVV.

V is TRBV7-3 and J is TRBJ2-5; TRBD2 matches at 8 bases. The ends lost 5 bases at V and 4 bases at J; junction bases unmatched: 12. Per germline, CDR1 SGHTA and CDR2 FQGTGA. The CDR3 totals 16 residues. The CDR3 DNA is TGTGCCAGCAGCCCTCTCGGGCGGGGGGCCGGAGAGACCCAGTACTTC. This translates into CASSPLGRGAGETQYF.

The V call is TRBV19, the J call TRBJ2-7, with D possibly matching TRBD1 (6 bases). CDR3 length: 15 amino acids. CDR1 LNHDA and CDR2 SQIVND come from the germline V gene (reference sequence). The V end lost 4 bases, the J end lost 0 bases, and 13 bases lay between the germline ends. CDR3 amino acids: CASSTGTLSSYEQYF. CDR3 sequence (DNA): TGTGCCAGTAGTACCGGGACACTGAGCTCCTACGAGCAGTACTTC.

The CDR3 DNA reads TGTGCCAGCGACGGGACAGGGGGCTACGAGCAGTACTTC. Protein: CASDGTGGYEQYF. The chain is built from TRBV7-8 and TRBJ2-7, with 11 bases lining up with TRBD1. Trimming removed 8 bases from V and 3 bases from J; junction bases left unmatched: 3. The CDR3 runs 13 residues. Germline loops: CDR1 SGHVS, CDR2 FQNEAQ.

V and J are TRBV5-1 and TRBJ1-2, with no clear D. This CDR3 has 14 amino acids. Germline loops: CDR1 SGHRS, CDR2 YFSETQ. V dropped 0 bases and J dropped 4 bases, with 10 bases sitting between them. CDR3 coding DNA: TGCGCCAGCAGCTTGGAGGTCCTAGGCTATGGCTACACCTTC. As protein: CASSLEVLGYGYTF.

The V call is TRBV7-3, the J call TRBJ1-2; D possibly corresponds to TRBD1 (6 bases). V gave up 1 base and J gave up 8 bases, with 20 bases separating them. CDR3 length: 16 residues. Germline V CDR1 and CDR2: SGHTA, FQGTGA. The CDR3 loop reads CASSLNAGGRRGGYTF. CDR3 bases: TGTGCCAGCAGCTTAAATGCGGGGGGCCGACGGGGAGGCTACACCTTC.

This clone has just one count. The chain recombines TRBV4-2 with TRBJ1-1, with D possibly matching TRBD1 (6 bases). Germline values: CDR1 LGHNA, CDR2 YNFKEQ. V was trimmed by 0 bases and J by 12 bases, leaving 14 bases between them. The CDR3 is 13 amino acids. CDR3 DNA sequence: TGTGCCAGCAGCCAAGATCAGGGGCGCGGTACTTTCTTT. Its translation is CASSQDQGRGTFF.

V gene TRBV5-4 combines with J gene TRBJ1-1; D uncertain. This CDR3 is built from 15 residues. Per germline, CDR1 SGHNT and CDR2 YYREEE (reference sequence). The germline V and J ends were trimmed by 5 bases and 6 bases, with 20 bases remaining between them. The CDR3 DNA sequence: TGTGCCAGCAGTCTGAAATCGGGAAATGGAGCTGAAGCTTTCTTT. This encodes CASSLKSGNGAEAFF. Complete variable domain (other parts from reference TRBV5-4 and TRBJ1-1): ETGVTQSPTHLIKTRGQQVTLRCSSQSGHNTVSWYQQALGQGPQFIFQYYREEENGRGNFPPRFSGLQFPNYSSELNVNALELDDSALYLCASSLKSGNGAEAFFGQGTRLTVV.

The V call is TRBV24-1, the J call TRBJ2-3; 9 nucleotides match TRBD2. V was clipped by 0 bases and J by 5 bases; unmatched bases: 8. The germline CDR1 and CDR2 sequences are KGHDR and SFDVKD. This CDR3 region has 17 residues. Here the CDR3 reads CATSDLGPSGVGDTQYF. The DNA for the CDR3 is TGTGCCACCAGTGATTTGGGCCCTAGCGGGGTCGGAGATACGCAGTATTTT.

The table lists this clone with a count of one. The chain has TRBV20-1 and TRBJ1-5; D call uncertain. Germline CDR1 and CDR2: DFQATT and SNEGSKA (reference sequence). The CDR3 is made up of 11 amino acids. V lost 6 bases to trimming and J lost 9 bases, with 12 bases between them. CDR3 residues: CSALGSRPQHF. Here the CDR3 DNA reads TGCAGTGCCCTAGGTTCTCGGCCCCAGCATTTT.

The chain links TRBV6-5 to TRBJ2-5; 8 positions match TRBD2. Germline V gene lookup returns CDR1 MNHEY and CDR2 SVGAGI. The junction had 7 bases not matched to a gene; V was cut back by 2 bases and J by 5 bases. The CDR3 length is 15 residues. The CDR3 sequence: CASSYAPGGGETQYF. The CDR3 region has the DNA TGTGCCAGCAGTTACGCACCTGGCGGGGGGGAGACCCAGTACTTC.

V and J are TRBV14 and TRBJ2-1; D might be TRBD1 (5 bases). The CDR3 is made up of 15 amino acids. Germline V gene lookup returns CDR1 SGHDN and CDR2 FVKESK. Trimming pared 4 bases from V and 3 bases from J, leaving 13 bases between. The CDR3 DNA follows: TGTGCCAGCAGCCCTCAGGGTACGGGCTACAATGAGCAGTTCTTC. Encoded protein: CASSPQGTGYNEQFF.

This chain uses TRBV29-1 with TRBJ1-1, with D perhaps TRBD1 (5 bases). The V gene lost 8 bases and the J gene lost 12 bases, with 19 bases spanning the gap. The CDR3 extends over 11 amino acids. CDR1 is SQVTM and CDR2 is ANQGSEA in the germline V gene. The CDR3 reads CSSEGREGPFF. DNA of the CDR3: TGCAGCTCCGAGGGCAGGGAGGGGCCTTTCTTT.

Here the CDR3 DNA reads TGTGCCAGCAGCTCTCGTCCGGAGCAGTACTTC. Translated, it gives CASSSRPEQYF. The chain carries TRBV11-2 and TRBJ2-7, with no clear D. Trimming removed 4 bases from V and 7 bases from J, with 8 bases in between. In germline, CDR1 is SGHAT, CDR2 FQNNGV. The CDR3 sequence is 11 residues long.